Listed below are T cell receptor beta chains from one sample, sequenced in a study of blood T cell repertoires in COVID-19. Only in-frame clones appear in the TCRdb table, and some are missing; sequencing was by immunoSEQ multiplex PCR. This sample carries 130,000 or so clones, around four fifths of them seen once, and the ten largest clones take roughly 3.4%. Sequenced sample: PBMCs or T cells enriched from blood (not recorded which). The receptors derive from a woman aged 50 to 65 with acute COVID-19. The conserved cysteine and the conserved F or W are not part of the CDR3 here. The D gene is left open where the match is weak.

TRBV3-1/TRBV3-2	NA	ASSQEWLASGELF
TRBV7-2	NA	ASSLDVKGYEQY
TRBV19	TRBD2	ASSIGSGRMGSGTGELF
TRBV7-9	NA	ASSLGQGHNSPLH
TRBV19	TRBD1	AIQGGGNYGYT
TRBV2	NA	ASTEQGGQPQH
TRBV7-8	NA	ASSFAGRLADTQY
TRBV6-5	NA	ASSYLPPGAGNTIY
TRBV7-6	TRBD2	ASSSTGTSGRAQY
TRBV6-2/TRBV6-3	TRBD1	ASSSTGISPDTQY
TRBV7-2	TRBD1	ASSRRQGMTEAF
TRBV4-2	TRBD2	ASSQELAGGFDEQF
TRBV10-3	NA	AIGGDSGNTIY
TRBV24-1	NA	ATSDLFCAPGNTIY
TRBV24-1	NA	ATSLFISPLH
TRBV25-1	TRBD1	ASSDQGAVTDTQY
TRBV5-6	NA	ASSRGLWEQY
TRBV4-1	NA	ASSQDIRVGGSLGTEAF
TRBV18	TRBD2	ASSPPAGQNNEQF
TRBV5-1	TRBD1	ASSPSGQAYEQY
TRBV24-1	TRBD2	ATSEALAGERTDTQY
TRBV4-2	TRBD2	ASSQTSGSNNEQF
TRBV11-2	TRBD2	ASSLPPGLAGPYNEQF
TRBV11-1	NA	ASSLGTGFNEQF
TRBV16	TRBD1	ASSQWTGETQY
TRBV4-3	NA	ASSLKGGGLEENIQY
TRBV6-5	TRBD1	ASSPDRAGSQPQH
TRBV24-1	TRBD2	AAQTHSGRNTGELF
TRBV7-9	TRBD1	ASSSSGTAFQPQH
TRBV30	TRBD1	AWTGQGYEQY
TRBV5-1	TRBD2	ASSLAAGGQETQY
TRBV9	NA	ASSLRRRNSYEQY
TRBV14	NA	ASSQDWGANSPLH
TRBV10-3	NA	AISGADSNQPQH
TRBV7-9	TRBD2	ASSPGGRPGTGELF
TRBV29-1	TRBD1	SVRFETAGTGGELRGYT
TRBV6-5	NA	ASSLTRELF
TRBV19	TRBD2	ASSPPPRAGGNNEQF
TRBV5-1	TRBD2	ASNPGLAGEVDTQY
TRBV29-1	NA	SVARGSLDTEAF
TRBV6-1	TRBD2	ASSGGLAGYTGELF
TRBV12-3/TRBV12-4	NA	ASSFARTQY
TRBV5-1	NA	ASSWGTRNEQY
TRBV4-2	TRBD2	ASSQNGGGASYNEQF
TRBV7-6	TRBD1	ASSDVQGGTGELF
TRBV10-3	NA	AISESVTGGNTIY
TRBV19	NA	ASSNSVGYT
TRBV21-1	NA	ASSKEYYPFGQY
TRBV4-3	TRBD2	ASSQEAGALDTQY
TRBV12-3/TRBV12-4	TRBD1	ASSRTGGSEAF
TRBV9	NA	ASSVVSGDSPLH
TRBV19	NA	ASNDNARSEPQH